These 27 T cell receptor beta chains came from one sample sequenced in a study of blood T cell repertoires in COVID-19. Clones were read by immunoSEQ multiplex PCR, and TCRdb kept only the in-frame ones, dropping some. In the table there are roughly 360,000 clones, 81% of which are singletons. The sample was peripheral blood. The origin of the receptors is a human donor with acute or convalescent COVID-19. The donor label of this sample is uncertain.

J is TRBJ2-5 and V is TRBV5-8; maybe TRBD1 (5 bases). Trimming left V 0 bases short and J 4 bases short, with 13 bases between. Germline loops: CDR1 SGHTS, CDR2 YDEGEE. The CDR3 extends over 15 amino acids. This CDR3 is CASSLGSGARETQYF. The CDR3 DNA is TGTGCCAGCAGCTTGGGTTCTGGGGCTAGAGAGACCCAGTACTTC.

The V call is TRBV27, the J call TRBJ1-5; 9 bases match TRBD1. Per germline, CDR1 MNHEY and CDR2 SMNVEV (reference sequence). The CDR3 has 20 residues. Losses at the gene ends were 6 bases for V and 2 bases for J; bases not matched to a gene: 20. The CDR3 sequence: CASSPTTGGSALRGNQPQHF. The CDR3 coding sequence is TGTGCCAGCAGCCCGACCACAGGGGGCTCCGCCTTACGGGGCAATCAGCCCCAGCATTTT.

The V gene is TRBV5-1, the J gene TRBJ2-7; 10 positions match TRBD2. This CDR3 contains 16 residues. The V gene end was trimmed by 3 bases and the J gene end by 9 bases; junction bases not matched to a gene: 15. CDR1 and CDR2 (germline): SGHRS, YFSETQ. CDR3 region: CASSSLSGRRPIRQYF. The CDR3 DNA follows: TGCGCCAGCAGCTCACTTAGCGGGAGGCGCCCCATCCGGCAGTACTTC.

The rearrangement uses TRBV19 and TRBJ1-2, with D possibly TRBD1 on 5 matching bases. CDR1 is LNHDA, CDR2 SQIVND, per germline (reference sequence). The CDR3 covers 16 residues. Trimming took off 9 bases at V and 5 bases at J, with 25 bases between the two ends. CDR3: CASRQEVRQFLYGYTF. CDR3 DNA sequence: TGTGCCAGCCGACAAGAGGTCCGACAGTTCCTTTATGGCTACACCTTC.

The chain joins TRBV19 to TRBJ1-5; 7 bases align to TRBD1. This CDR3 contains 15 residues. In germline, CDR1 is LNHDA, CDR2 SQIVND (reference sequence). The V segment lost 1 base and the J segment 5 bases; nucleotides outside the gene matches: 5. CDR3 residues: CASSIGQGRYQPQHF. The CDR3 nucleotides are TGTGCCAGTAGTATAGGACAGGGTCGATATCAGCCCCAGCATTTT.

The V call is TRBV27, the J call TRBJ2-3; TRBD2 matches 7 bases. Germline V gene sequence: CDR1 MNHEY, CDR2 SMNVEV (reference sequence). V trimming: 8 bases; J trimming: 10 bases; junction bases outside the gene matches: 18. The CDR3 is 15 amino acids. This chain's CDR3 is CASQRWGIQGLPQYF. The CDR3 nucleotides are TGTGCCAGCCAAAGGTGGGGTATCCAGGGACTACCGCAGTATTTT.

The chain has TRBV11-2 and TRBJ2-3; tentatively, D is TRBD2 (7 bases). This CDR3 contains 15 residues. V was trimmed by 1 base and J by 2 bases, leaving 10 bases between them. Germline values: CDR1 SGHAT, CDR2 FQNNGV. In DNA, the CDR3 is TGTGCCAGCAGCTTAGGCGGGGGCTACACAGATACGCAGTATTTT. The encoded protein is CASSLGGGYTDTQYF.

The V call is TRBV6-5, the J call TRBJ1-5; no clear D. CDR3 length equals 13 residues. CDR1 is MNHEY and CDR2 is SVGAGI in the germline V gene. V lost 9 bases and J lost 2, with 11 bases in between. The CDR3 bases are TGTGCCAGTGGCGGCGGAGGCAATCAGCCCCAGCATTTT. This sequence encodes CASGGGGNQPQHF.

The rearrangement uses TRBV2 and TRBJ1-2; 7 bases are a match to TRBD1. The junction had 18 bases not matched to a gene; V was cut back by 7 bases and J by 4 bases. Looked up from germline, CDR1 is SNHLY and CDR2 is FYNNEI. The length of the CDR3 is 17 residues. CDR3 amino acids: CASTEGPGQLTTYGYTF. The DNA of the CDR3 is TGTGCCAGCACCGAAGGCCCGGGACAGCTAACCACCTATGGCTACACCTTC.

This chain links TRBV5-6 with TRBJ2-7; D call uncertain. The CDR3 sequence is 11 residues long. Per germline, CDR1 SGHDT and CDR2 YYEEEE. V lost 3 bases and J 8 bases, leaving 9 bases between the germline ends. The DNA of the CDR3 is TGTGCCAGCAGCTCCAGTATTCAGCAGTACTTC. Its protein product is CASSSSIQQYF.

The gene calls are TRBV5-1 and TRBJ2-7; a weak D match, TRBD1 (6 bases). Trimming stripped 0 bases from V and 2 bases from J, with 12 bases between. Looked up from germline, CDR1 is SGHRS and CDR2 is YFSETQ. The CDR3 length is 15 residues. CDR3: CASSLDSGDAYEQYF. CDR3 nucleotide sequence: TGCGCCAGCAGCTTGGACTCAGGGGATGCCTACGAGCAGTACTTC.

The chain uses TRBV6-5 and TRBJ2-2, with 9 bases lining up with TRBD1. V shed 6 bases and J 5 bases; nucleotides not matched to a gene: 7. This CDR3 region has 15 residues. Per the germline V gene, CDR1 is MNHEY and CDR2 is SVGAGI. CDR3 in amino acids: CASRPGQGKTGELFF. CDR3 coding DNA: TGTGCCAGCAGGCCGGGACAGGGAAAAACCGGGGAGCTGTTTTTT.

The chain employs TRBV19 and TRBJ2-3; TRBD1 matches at 8 bases. Germline trimming cut 2 bases from V and 2 bases from J; bases unmatched to any gene: 3. The CDR3 has 15 residues. CDR1 LNHDA and CDR2 SQIVND come from the germline V gene (reference sequence). The CDR3 DNA reads as TGTGCCAGTAGTATAAGGGACAGGCCCACAGATACGCAGTATTTT. Its protein is CASSIRDRPTDTQYF. Based on the CDR3 plus reference TRBV19 and TRBJ2-3, the full variable domain is DGGITQSPKYLFRKEGQNVTLSCEQNLNHDAMYWYRQDPGQGLRLIYYSQIVNDFQKGDIAEGYSVSREKKESFPLTVTSAQKNPTAFYLCASSIRDRPTDTQYFGPGTRLTVL.

The V call is TRBV7-2, the J call TRBJ1-4; TRBD1 aligns across 10 bases. V lost 1 base, J lost 4 bases, and 3 bases stayed unmatched. The CDR3 extends over 16 amino acids. Germline V CDR1 and CDR2: SGHTA, FQGNSA. CDR3 in amino acids: CASSLVGTGVNEKLFF. CDR3 DNA sequence: TGTGCCAGCAGCTTAGTAGGGACAGGGGTTAATGAAAAACTGTTTTTT.

This chain connects TRBV6-1 to TRBJ2-2, with D perhaps matching TRBD2 (6 bases). Germline lookup yields CDR1 MNHNS and CDR2 SASEGT. The CDR3 extends over 14 amino acids. V was cut by 2 bases and J by 3 bases, with 7 bases left in between. The CDR3 spells CASSEPGDTGELFF. The DNA for the CDR3 is TGTGCCAGCAGTGAACCGGGGGACACCGGGGAGCTGTTTTTT.

This rearrangement joins TRBV6-2 or TRBV6-3 to TRBJ2-7; unclear D gene. CDR1 and CDR2 from the germline V gene are MNHEY and SVGEGT. The CDR3 length is 14 residues. V was pared by 4 bases and J by 5 bases, with 15 bases between. The chain's CDR3 is CASSSHRFPHEQYF. The CDR3 DNA sequence: TGTGCCAGCAGTTCGCACAGATTTCCCCACGAGCAGTACTTC.

This clone has just one count. V usage is TRBV19 and J usage is TRBJ2-2, with TRBD2 matching 8 bases. This CDR3 is 18 amino acids long. V lost 7 bases to trimming and J lost 3 bases; unmatched junction nucleotides: 16. Germline CDR1 LNHDA, CDR2 SQIVND (reference sequence). The chain's CDR3 is CASIRRWSGSLDTGELFF. In nucleotides, the CDR3 is TGTGCCAGTATTCGTCGGTGGAGCGGGAGCTTGGACACCGGGGAGCTGTTTTTT.

This chain links TRBV3-1 (or the pseudogene TRBV3-2) with TRBJ2-1, with 8 bases fitting TRBD1. The length of the CDR3 is 15 residues. Germline lookup yields CDR1 LGHDT and CDR2 YNNKEL (reference sequence). V lost 2 bases, J lost 12 bases, and 12 bases stayed unmatched. CDR3 DNA sequence: TGTGCCAGCAGCCAACAGGGGGCTCGGCTAGCTGGGCAGTTCTTC. Translated, it gives CASSQQGARLAGQFF.

The J gene is TRBJ1-1, the V gene TRBV5-4; D uncertain. CDR1 is SGHNT and CDR2 is YYREEE in the germline V gene (reference sequence). Deletions cut 3 bases from V and 0 bases from J, with 12 bases between. The CDR3 totals 15 residues. The CDR3 DNA reads as TGTGCCAGCAGCTCCCTAGGAGGGATGAACACTGAAGCTTTCTTT. This sequence encodes CASSSLGGMNTEAFF.

This chain links TRBV3-1 (or the pseudogene TRBV3-2) with TRBJ1-2; 9 bases align to TRBD1. The germline V gene has CDR1 LGHDT and CDR2 YNNKEL (reference sequence). V shed 1 base, J shed 7 bases, and the junction held 7 bases outside the gene matches. CDR3 size: 15 residues. The CDR3 coding sequence is TGTGCCAGCAGCCAAGCGACAGGGGGTTGGGTTGGCTACACCTTC. Encoded protein: CASSQATGGWVGYTF.

V usage is TRBV7-8 and J usage is TRBJ2-7; D might be TRBD1 (6 bases). This CDR3 has 13 amino acids. Trimming cost V 5 bases and J 6 bases, with 14 bases left between them. Germline loops: CDR1 SGHVS, CDR2 FQNEAQ. CDR3 in DNA: TGTGCCAGCAGCCACCGAGCCAGGGGCGAGCAGTACTTC. Amino acids: CASSHRARGEQYF.

The chain is built from TRBV6-5 and TRBJ2-1; the D gene is possibly TRBD2 (5 bases). The CDR3 spans 16 residues. V was trimmed by 0 bases and J by 6 bases, leaving 15 bases between them. The V gene's germline CDR1 is MNHEY and CDR2 SVGAGI. CDR3 in amino acids: CASSYSGRAPSNEQFF. In DNA form, the CDR3 reads TGTGCCAGCAGTTACTCAGGGCGGGCTCCTTCCAATGAGCAGTTCTTC.

The rearrangement joins TRBV6-6 to TRBJ1-5; perhaps TRBD1 as D (5 bases). The germline V and J ends were trimmed by 2 bases and 5 bases, with 10 bases remaining between them. This CDR3 comprises 14 residues. Germline V gene lookup returns CDR1 MNHNY and CDR2 SVGAGI (reference sequence). CDR3 loop: CASSYRGDHQPQHF. CDR3 in DNA: TGTGCCAGCAGTTACCGGGGGGACCATCAGCCCCAGCATTTT.

CDR3: CATGGGTEAFF. DNA of the CDR3: TGTGCCACCGGGGGGGGGACTGAAGCTTTCTTT. The chain couples TRBV19 to TRBJ1-1, with D tentatively TRBD1 (5 bases). Germline V gene lookup returns CDR1 LNHDA and CDR2 SQIVND (reference sequence). Trimming left V 10 bases short and J 5 bases short, with 11 bases between. The CDR3 runs to 11 residues.

The V gene is TRBV5-4, the J gene TRBJ1-4, with D unresolved. The CDR3 consists of 16 residues. Germline CDR1 and CDR2: SGHNT and YYREEE (reference sequence). Trimming took off 0 bases at V and 8 bases at J, with 17 bases between the two ends. CDR3 coding DNA: TGTGCCAGCAGCTTGGGGAGGGCCTCTACGGTGGAAAAACTGTTTTTT. Translating it yields CASSLGRASTVEKLFF.

This chain joins TRBV2 and TRBJ2-4, with D maybe TRBD1 (6 bases). Germline V CDR1 and CDR2: SNHLY, FYNNEI. Between the trimmed V and J ends, which lost 5 bases and 7 bases, there was a span of 12 bases. CDR3 length: 13 amino acids. CDR3 amino acids: CASSYQQGNIQYF. The CDR3 DNA follows: TGTGCCAGCAGTTACCAGCAGGGGAACATTCAGTACTTC.

This chain uses TRBV6-5 with TRBJ1-5; D is perhaps TRBD1 (5 bases). The CDR3 consists of 13 residues. The germline V gene has CDR1 MNHEY and CDR2 SVGAGI. The V and J ends lost 5 bases and 3 bases respectively, with 8 bases between them. Here the CDR3 DNA reads TGTGCCAGCAGTCAGACAGACAATCAGCCCCAGCATTTT. It encodes CASSQTDNQPQHF.